The T cell receptor beta chain under discussion was sequenced for a study of follicular helper T cells after annual influenza vaccination (dated by TCRdb to the late 2010s). For the wider study: Blood was drawn on days 0, 7 and 28 after each seasonal influenza vaccination. To look at recall of cTfh clones, some subjects were tracked through successive annual vaccinations covering the 2013-2014, 2014-2015 and 2015-2016 seasons. One week after vaccination, a second recruited cohort of more than nine subjects (Table S1) displayed a similar ICOS+CD38+ cTfh response. Samples from 2013-2014 were cryopreserved, whereas samples from 2015 were processed immediately after collection. Six subjects had multi-year samples: four covered two vaccination seasons and two covered three seasons.

This sample's time point label indicates: 2014-2015 season, pre-vaccination. Adults received seasonal inactivated influenza vaccine (Fluvarix), and TCRB sequencing tracked sorted blood CD4 subsets before and after vaccination. To be eligible, subjects had to live in the community and must not have received influenza vaccine in the previous 6 months. Exclusions included influenza vaccine contraindications, substance abuse, HIV/AIDS, active malignancy, immunomodulatory medication and active illness such as respiratory infection. Between roughly 35 and 100 mL of blood was sampled per time point. PBMC were isolated using Ficoll-Paque PLUS or SepMate separation. As a comparison non-Tfh subset, CXCR5- memory CD4 T cells were sorted. Before DNA extraction, cell subsets were sorted from PBMC on a BD FACS Aria. Its CDR3 holds 14 amino acids, cysteine through phenylalanine. The retained sequence is limited to the CDR3, 42 bases, with the frame set at the first base. The V and J ends are trimmed by 2 bases and 2 bases, leaving 8 bases between them. CDR1 and CDR2 are drawn from the germline V gene: SGHTS, YDEGEE.

Comments on this clone: Its specific antigen is unknown. Qualities for individual bases were not recorded, and no much larger clone is one base off.

Overall results and qualifications from the work: ICOS+CD38+ cTfh clonality correlated with the frequency of that population, and its change correlated with the change in circulating plasmablast frequency. A recurrent oligoclonal ICOS+CD38+ cTfh response containing tetramer and AIM influenza-specific clonotypes was recalled by successive annual vaccinations. Only about 9.5-22% of analyzed cells yielded productive TCRB sequences, so sampling of rare clonotypes was not possible. Day 7 ICOS+CD38+ clones were most often found later in ICOS-CD38- cTfh, suggesting that subset may serve as a memory reservoir. When influenza clone enrichment was assessed, the possibility that the much larger non-cTfh compartments were undersampled could not be excluded.

The library relied on the immunoSEQ multiplex PCR assay. Adaptive Biotechnologies handled the TCRB amplification, library preparation, sequencing and preliminary bioinformatics at Survey level resolution. Per the original workflow: In R, clonality was calculated as 1 minus the normalized Shannon entropy, and the Gini index was computed using the R package ineq. Overlap score was the summed counts of shared sequences divided by total counts of all sequences in both compared samples. Fisher's exact test, with an assumed theoretical repertoire of 10^7 TCRB sequences, was used to assess the significance of shared clonotypes. The source is immuneACCESS, and TCRdb retained only in-frame sequences with V and J called. Part of the clones is not carried over; for the studies checked, unresolved V genes explain less than half of this, and the remainder is unexplained. V and J calls and clone size are as listed in that table; D and trimming were resolved from the DNA. The sample table lists around 10,000 clones, approximately 80% of them with a count of one. The ten largest make up under 0.95% of the sample.

The rearrangement combines TRBV5-8 with TRBJ1-3, and possibly TRBD1, on 5 matching bases. The material was CXCR5- memory CD4+ T cells sorted from blood, obtained on the day of influenza vaccination. Per the publication, the cell subset or site label means: CXCR5- memory CD4 T cells. The TCR originated in an adult who received the influenza vaccine. The CDR3 has the sequence CASSLTGTGNTIYF. The nucleotide sequence reads as follows: TGTGCCAGCAGCTTAACAGGAACTGGAAACACCATATATTTT. With the portions outside the CDR3 filled from the reference TRBV5-8 and TRBJ1-3 genes, the complete variable region becomes EAGVTQSPTHLIKTRGQQATLRCSPISGHTSVYWYQQALGLGLQFLLWYDEGEERNRGNFPPRFSGRQFPNYSSELNVNALELEDSALYLCASSLTGTGNTIYFGEGSWLTVV.